This T cell receptor beta chain was identified in a study of cytomegalovirus exposure and HLA in healthy donors. PCR was performed using 60 Vbeta and 13 Jbeta primers. The method was immunoSEQ multiplex PCR; TCRdb's version includes in-frame clones alone and lacks a portion of them. The sample's table shows tens of thousands of clones. Trimming at V came to 7 bases and at J to 4 bases, leaving 7 bases not matched to a gene. Per germline, CDR1 SQVTM and CDR2 ANQGSEA. The CDR3 runs 13 residues. The sample was PBMCs. This receptor was taken from a female donor in good health and CMV-seropositive. V usage is TRBV29-1 and J usage is TRBJ2-5; TRBD1 aligns across 9 bases. CDR3 amino acids: CSAEQGAGETQYF. CDR3 coding DNA: TGCAGCGCAGAACAGGGGGCTGGAGAGACCCAGTACTTC.